This T cell receptor beta chain was captured by sequencing in a study of blood T cell repertoires in COVID-19. In the study overall: PBMCs, B-cell-depleted T cells, or T cells provided the cDNA or gDNA that made up the material.

The CDR3 has 13 amino acids. Trimming took off 1 base at V and 7 bases at J, with 10 bases between the two ends. The germline gives CDR1 SGHRS, CDR2 YFSETQ. Study processing details: Reference gene primer amplification yielded estimated nucleated cell counts. The protocol was immunoSEQ multiplex PCR, while the TCRdb copy is restricted to in-frame clones and leaves out a portion. Clonal size and the V and J genes are those of that table, whereas D and trimming came from the DNA. The data show about 150,000 clones, 70% to 85% seen once. The material sequenced was peripheral blood. This TCR was sampled from an elderly man with COVID-19, enrolled during active disease. V and J are TRBV5-1 and TRBJ2-3; D ambiguous. The CDR3 DNA sequence: TGCGCCAGCAGCTTGACCGGTAGCAATACGCAGTATTTT. Its protein product is CASSLTGSNTQYF.